Given below is one T cell receptor (beta chain) in context. What it binds is not known. The sample belongs to a study of T cells in localized non-small cell lung cancer. Sequencing was performed with immunoSEQ multiplex PCR; in TCRdb, only in-frame clones are kept and a portion is missing. Of thousands of clones in the sample, 33% were seen once. Points from the study as a whole: In uninvolved adjacent lung, T cell clonality reached its highest value, exceeding tumor.

The TCR originated in a female donor at least 60 years old with stage I lung adenocarcinoma. The sequenced sample was lung tumor tissue, obtained before any cancer treatment.

The CDR3 DNA sequence: TGCGCCAGCAGCCTCTTTAGCGGAAACTCCTACAATGAGCAGTTCTTC. Protein product: CASSLFSGNSYNEQFF. This chain uses TRBV5-1 with TRBJ2-1; TRBD2 might be the D (6 bases). The CDR3 runs 16 residues. Germline V lookup: CDR1 SGHRS, CDR2 YFSETQ. Trimming shortened V by 4 bases and J by 0 bases, and 14 bases separated the two germline ends.